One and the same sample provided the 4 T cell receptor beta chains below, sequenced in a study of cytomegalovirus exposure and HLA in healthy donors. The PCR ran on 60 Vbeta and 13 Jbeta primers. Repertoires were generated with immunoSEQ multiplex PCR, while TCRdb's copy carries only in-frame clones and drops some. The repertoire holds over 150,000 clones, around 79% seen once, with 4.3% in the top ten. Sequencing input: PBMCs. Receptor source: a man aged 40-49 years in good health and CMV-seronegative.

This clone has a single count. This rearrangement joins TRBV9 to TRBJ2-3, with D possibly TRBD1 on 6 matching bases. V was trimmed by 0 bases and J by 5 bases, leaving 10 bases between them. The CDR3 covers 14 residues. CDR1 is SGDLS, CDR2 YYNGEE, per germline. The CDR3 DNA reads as TGTGCCAGCAGCGTAGTGGGGGCCCGAGATACGCAGTATTTT. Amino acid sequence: CASSVVGARDTQYF.

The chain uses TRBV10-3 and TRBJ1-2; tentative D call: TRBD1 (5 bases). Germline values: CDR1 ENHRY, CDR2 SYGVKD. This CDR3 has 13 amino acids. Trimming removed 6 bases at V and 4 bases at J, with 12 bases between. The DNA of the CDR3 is TGTGCCATCAGCCCGCAGGGCCTCTATGGCTACACCTTC. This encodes CAISPQGLYGYTF.

CDR3 loop: CASSSGQGSDTF. CDR3 DNA: TGTGCCAGCAGTTCGGGTCAGGGTTCTGACACCTTC. This rearrangement joins TRBV6-1 to TRBJ1-2; weak D call: TRBD1 (5 bases). CDR1 and CDR2 (germline): MNHNS, SASEGT. Trimming left V 5 bases short and J 12 bases short, with 16 bases between. This CDR3 is built from 12 residues.

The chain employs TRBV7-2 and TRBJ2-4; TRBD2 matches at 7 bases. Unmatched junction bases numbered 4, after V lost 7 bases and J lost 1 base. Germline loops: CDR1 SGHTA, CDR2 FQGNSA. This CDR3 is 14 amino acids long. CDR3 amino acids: CASIDGGAKNIQYF. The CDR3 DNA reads TGTGCCAGCATCGACGGGGGGGCCAAAAACATTCAGTACTTC.